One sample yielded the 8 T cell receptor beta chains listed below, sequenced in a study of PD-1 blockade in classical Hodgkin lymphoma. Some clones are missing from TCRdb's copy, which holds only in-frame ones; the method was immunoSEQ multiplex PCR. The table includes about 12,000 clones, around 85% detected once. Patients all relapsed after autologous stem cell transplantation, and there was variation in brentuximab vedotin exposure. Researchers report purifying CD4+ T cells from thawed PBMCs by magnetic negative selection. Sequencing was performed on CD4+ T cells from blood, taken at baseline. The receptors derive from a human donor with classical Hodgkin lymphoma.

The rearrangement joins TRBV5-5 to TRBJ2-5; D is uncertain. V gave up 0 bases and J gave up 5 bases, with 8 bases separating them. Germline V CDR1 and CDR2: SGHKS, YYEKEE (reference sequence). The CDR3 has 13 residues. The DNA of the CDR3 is TGTGCCAGCAGCTTGGGACGGATCGAGACCCAGTACTTC. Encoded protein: CASSLGRIETQYF. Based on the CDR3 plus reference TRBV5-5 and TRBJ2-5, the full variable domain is DAGVTQSPTHLIKTRGQQVTLRCSPISGHKSVSWYQQVLGQGPQFIFQYYEKEERGRGNFPDRFSARQFPNYSSELNVNALLLGDSALYLCASSLGRIETQYFGPGTRLLVL.

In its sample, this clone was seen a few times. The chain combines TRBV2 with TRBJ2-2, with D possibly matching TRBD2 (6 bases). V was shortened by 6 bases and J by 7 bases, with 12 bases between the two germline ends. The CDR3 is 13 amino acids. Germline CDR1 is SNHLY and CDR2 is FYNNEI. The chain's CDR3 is CASSDTSFGELFF. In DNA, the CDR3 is TGTGCCAGCAGCGATACTAGCTTCGGGGAGCTGTTTTTT.

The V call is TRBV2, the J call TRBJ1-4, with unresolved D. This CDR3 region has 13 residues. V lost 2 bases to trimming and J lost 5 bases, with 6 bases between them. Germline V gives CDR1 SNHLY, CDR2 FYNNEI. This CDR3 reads CASSEWMNEKLFF. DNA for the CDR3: TGTGCCAGCAGTGAATGGATGAATGAAAAACTGTTTTTT.

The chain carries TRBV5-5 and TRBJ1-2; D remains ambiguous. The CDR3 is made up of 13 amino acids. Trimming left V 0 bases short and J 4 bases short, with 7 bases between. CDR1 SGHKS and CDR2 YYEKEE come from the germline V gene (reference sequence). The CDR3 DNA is TGTGCCAGCAGCTTGGGGAGGCGCTATGGCTACACCTTC. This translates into CASSLGRRYGYTF.

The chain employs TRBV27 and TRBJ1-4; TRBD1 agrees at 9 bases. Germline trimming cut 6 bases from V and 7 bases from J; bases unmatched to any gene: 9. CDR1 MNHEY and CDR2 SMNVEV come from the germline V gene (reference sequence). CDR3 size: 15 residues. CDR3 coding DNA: TGTGCCAGCAGCCCTTCCGGGACAGGGTTTGAAAAACTGTTTTTT. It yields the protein CASSPSGTGFEKLFF.

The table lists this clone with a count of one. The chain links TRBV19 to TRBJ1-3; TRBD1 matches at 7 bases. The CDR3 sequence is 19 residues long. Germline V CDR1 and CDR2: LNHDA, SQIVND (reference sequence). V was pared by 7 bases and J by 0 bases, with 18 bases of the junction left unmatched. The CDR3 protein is CASTPGLMGRGFSGNTIYF. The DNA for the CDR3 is TGTGCCAGTACCCCCGGTCTAATGGGCAGGGGGTTCTCTGGAAACACCATATATTTT.

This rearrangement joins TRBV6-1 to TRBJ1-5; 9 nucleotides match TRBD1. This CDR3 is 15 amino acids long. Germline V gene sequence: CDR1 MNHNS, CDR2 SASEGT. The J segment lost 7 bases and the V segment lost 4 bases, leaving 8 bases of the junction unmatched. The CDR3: CASSGQGGSGQPQHF. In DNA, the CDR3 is TGTGCCAGCAGTGGACAGGGGGGTTCGGGACAGCCCCAGCATTTT.

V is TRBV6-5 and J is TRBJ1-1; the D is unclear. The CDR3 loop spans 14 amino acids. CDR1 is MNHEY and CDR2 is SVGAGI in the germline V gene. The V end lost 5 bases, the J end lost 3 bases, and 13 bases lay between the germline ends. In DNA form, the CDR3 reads TGTGCCAGCAGTAGGTCCCTGAGGGACACTGAAGCTTTCTTT. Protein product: CASSRSLRDTEAFF.